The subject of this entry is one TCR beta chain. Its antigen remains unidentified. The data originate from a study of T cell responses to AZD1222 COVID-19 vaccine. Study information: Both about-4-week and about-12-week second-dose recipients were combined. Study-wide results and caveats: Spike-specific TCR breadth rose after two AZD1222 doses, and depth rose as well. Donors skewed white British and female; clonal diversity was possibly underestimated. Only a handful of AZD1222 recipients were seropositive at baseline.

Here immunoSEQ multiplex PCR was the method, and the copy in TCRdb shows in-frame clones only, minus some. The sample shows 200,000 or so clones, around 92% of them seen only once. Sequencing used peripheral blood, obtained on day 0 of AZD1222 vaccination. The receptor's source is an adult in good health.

The CDR3 reads CASSSVQGASYEQYF. The CDR3 region has the DNA TGTGCCAGCAGCTCTGTACAGGGGGCTTCCTACGAGCAGTACTTC. The rearrangement joins TRBV11-1 to TRBJ2-7, with 9 bases matching TRBD1. Trimming at V came to 4 bases and at J to 1 base, leaving 5 bases not matched to a gene. Looked up from germline, CDR1 is SGHAT and CDR2 is FQDESV (reference sequence). The CDR3 is 15 amino acids.